This T cell receptor (beta chain) comes out of a study of memory CD4+ T cells and cytomegalovirus serostatus. Assay: immunoSEQ multiplex PCR; the TCRdb copy retains only in-frame clones and omits some. The sample includes around 88,000 clones, about 80% of them seen just once. The study, taken as a whole, reports: Suggested: most of the CMV-linked TCR signature lies in CD4+ memory cells.

Single viable CD3+CD4+CD8-CD45RO+ cells were sorted as the memory CD4+ T cells. Details on this clone: Its antigen is still unknown.

Material for sequencing was memory CD4+ T cells from blood. The clonotype comes from an adult in good health and CMV-seropositive.

In DNA form, the CDR3 reads TGTGCCAGCAGTTTGGGCCCGCGCCCCTACGAGCAGTACTTC. Amino acid sequence: CASSLGPRPYEQYF. The chain couples TRBV27 to TRBJ2-7; no definite D call. Germline values: CDR1 MNHEY, CDR2 SMNVEV (reference sequence). CDR3 length equals 14 residues. Trimming took off 3 bases at V and 2 bases at J, with 11 bases between the two ends.